A selection of T cell receptor beta chains follows, all from one sample in a study of T cell responses to AZD1222 COVID-19 vaccine. Produced via immunoSEQ multiplex PCR; TCRdb's table is partial and in-frame only. The sample includes 90,000 to 110,000 clones, 88% of them seen just once. Material: peripheral blood, obtained on day 0 of AZD1222 vaccination. These receptors all stem from an adult in good health. CDR3s include the opening cysteine and the closing phenylalanine or tryptophan. The D gene is left open where the match is weak. Part of the rows lack a size; the others show once, few, many or a class for expanded clones.

>-|TRBV5-1|-|TRBJ2-7|13
TGCGCCAGCAGCCTGGACGGGTACTACGAGCAGTACTTC
CASSLDGYYEQYF
>-|TRBV18|-|TRBJ1-5|13
TGTGCCAGCTCACCAGGTAGGGACCAGCCCCAGCATTTT
CASSPGRDQPQHF
>-|TRBV5-1|once|TRBJ2-1|12
TGCGCCAGCAGCCAGAACTACAATGAGCAGTTCTTC
CASSQNYNEQFF
>TRBD1|TRBV19|-|TRBJ1-5|14
TGTGCCAGTGCCGGGACAGGGGGCTTCCAGCCCCAGCATTTT
CASAGTGGFQPQHF
>TRBD2|TRBV30|-|TRBJ2-1|15
TGTGCCTGGAGTGTAGGGGTAGCGGGAGGGCCGAGGCAGTTCTTC
CAWSVGVAGGPRQFF
>-|TRBV7-9|few|TRBJ1-4|16
TGTGCCAGCAGCTTAGGGGGACAACGGGCTAATGAAAAACTGTTTTTT
CASSLGGQRANEKLFF
>TRBD2|TRBV7-6|-|TRBJ2-5|14
TGTGCCAGCAGCCCAAGGACTAGTCAAGAGACCCAGTACTTC
CASSPRTSQETQYF
>-|TRBV3-1/TRBV3-2|-|TRBJ1-2|14
TGTGCCAGCAGCCAGAATCCAGGGGAGAGGGGCTACACCTTC
CASSQNPGERGYTF
>-|TRBV14|-|TRBJ1-1|14
TGTGCCAGCCGTCGGCAGGGCAGGAACACTGAAGCTTTCTTT
CASRRQGRNTEAFF
>-|TRBV29-1|-|TRBJ1-2|15
TGCAGCGTTGAAGATTATACGGTATGGCTCTATGGCTACACCTTC
CSVEDYTVWLYGYTF
>TRBD1|TRBV6-5|few|TRBJ2-2|14
TGTGCCAGCAGGAGACAGGGGGCCACCGGGGAGCTGTTTTTT
CASRRQGATGELFF
>-|TRBV7-6|-|TRBJ2-7|17
TGTGCCAGCAGCCGAAGCCCGACATCGGGGACGTCCTACGAGCAGTACTTC
CASSRSPTSGTSYEQYF
>-|TRBV28|-|TRBJ1-2|14
TGTGCCAGCAGTTTAGGTTTGGACAAAGATGGCTACACCTTC
CASSLGLDKDGYTF
>-|TRBV19|-|TRBJ1-5|13
TGTGCCAGTAGTATAGAAAGGGCACAGCCCCAGCATTTT
CASSIERAQPQHF
>TRBD2|TRBV4-3|-|TRBJ2-7|15
TGCGCCAGCAGCCTCCGGACTAGCGGGAAACACGAGCAGTACTTC
CASSLRTSGKHEQYF
>TRBD1|TRBV6-4|-|TRBJ1-2|14
TGTGCCAGCAGTGACACACCAGGGGGCGCAGGCTACACCTTC
CASSDTPGGAGYTF
>TRBD2|TRBV3-1/TRBV3-2|-|TRBJ2-5|16
TGTGCCAGCAGCCAAATGACTAGCGGGAGTAGGGAGACCCAGTACTTC
CASSQMTSGSRETQYF
>-|TRBV5-1|-|TRBJ2-2|14
TGCGCCAGCAGCTTGACACTAGTGACCGGGGAGCTGTTTTTT
CASSLTLVTGELFF
>TRBD1|TRBV15|once|TRBJ2-7|13
TGTGCCACCAAATCCGGGACAGAGGACGAGCAGTACTTC
CATKSGTEDEQYF
>TRBD1|TRBV30|-|TRBJ2-5|15
TGTGCCTGGAGCACTACCCGGACAGGGGTAGAGACCCAGTACTTC
CAWSTTRTGVETQYF
>TRBD2|TRBV7-3|-|TRBJ2-1|15
TGTGCCAGCAGGCCCAGCGGGACCGACTACAATGAGCAGTTCTTC
CASRPSGTDYNEQFF
>-|TRBV20-1|-|TRBJ2-7|11
TGCAGTGCTAGAGAAGGGTACGAGCAGTACTTC
CSAREGYEQYF
>-|TRBV12-3/TRBV12-4|-|TRBJ1-2|13
TGTGCCAGCAGGCGAGGACTCAACTATGGCTACACCTTC
CASRRGLNYGYTF